The rows below give T cell receptor beta chains drawn from one sample of a study of blood T cell repertoires in COVID-19. Profiled with immunoSEQ multiplex PCR; TCRdb holds only in-frame clones, not every one. This sample carries about 150,000 clones, 84% of them seen once, and the ten largest clones take about 39%. Sequencing input: peripheral blood. These receptor sequences come from a human donor in a cohort sampled during active COVID-19. CDR3s leave out the opening cysteine and the closing phenylalanine or tryptophan.

TRBV5-5 | ASSLVGPGTGGNTIY
TRBV4-1 | ASSQPWGAGEYRGTDTQY
TRBV6-5 | ASSSSQEANYGYT
TRBV27 | ASSPMDRPTYGYT
TRBV3-1/TRBV3-2 | ASSQGAGGEKLF
TRBV5-8 | ASSSRTGSGNQPQH
TRBV10-3 | AISDNAGEQY
TRBV3-1/TRBV3-2 | ASSQDRGTGRGGELF
TRBV6-2/TRBV6-3 | ASSSGGLDTDTQY
TRBV2 | ASSSARTEDYEQY
TRBV11-3 | ASSPGQGYGETQY
TRBV5-1 | ASSWVSGASYEQY
TRBV6-5 | ASSFLGGWEQY
TRBV9 | ASSSGPGRVGELF
TRBV5-1 | ASSLAQDSPLH
TRBV27 | ASSLLQGREQY
TRBV6-5 | ASRRPPGTEAF
TRBV4-1 | ASSSPAGGEKLF
TRBV9 | ASSATNGAQPQH
TRBV11-2 | ASSYYMNTEAF
TRBV3-1/TRBV3-2 | AKTGAQETQY
TRBV12-3/TRBV12-4 | ASSLDSSDTQY
TRBV6-5 | ASSPGGVQGDTQY
TRBV18 | ASSLSRDRGPNTEAF
TRBV5-5 | ASSPMTSGGTDTQY
TRBV4-3 | ASSQGTGGDGSPLH
TRBV4-1 | ASSQELVPGRETQY
TRBV11-3 | ASSPLASTEAF
TRBV12-3/TRBV12-4 | ASSYQGAYEQY
TRBV6-5 | ASTGGTGAYEQY
TRBV7-2 | ASSLRLGAAADTQY
TRBV9 | ASSGTGNNEQF
TRBV15 | ATSRVGSSYNEQF
TRBV19 | ASSMQGELYEQY
TRBV7-9 | ASSFQGQPEAF
TRBV5-1 | ASSEAVGETQY
TRBV5-4 | ASSLGQGPSGYGYT
TRBV28 | ASSLSGPYEQY